This T cell receptor beta chain was identified in a study of graft-versus-host responses after intestinal transplantation. Study results and limitations: Graft-versus-host to host-versus-graft clonal ratios in allografts were high in patients with graft-donor T cell macrochimerism.

Germline V gene sequence: CDR1 MNHNS, CDR2 SASEGT. The CDR3 consists of 13 residues. V gave up 4 bases and J gave up 7 bases, with 13 bases separating them. Only in-frame clones appear in the TCRdb table, and some are missing; sequencing was by immunoSEQ multiplex PCR. The data show about 88,000 clones, approximately 94% seen once. To note about this clone: Its antigen is still unknown.

This TCR derives from a human donor who was the organ donor for an intestinal transplant. The rearrangement joins TRBV6-1 to TRBJ1-1; D is uncertain. The input for sequencing was unstimulated CD4+ T cells sorted from spleen or lymph node cells, taken before transplant. The CDR3 loop is CASSVMGSGEAFF. The CDR3 DNA reads TGTGCCAGCAGTGTTATGGGGAGTGGTGAAGCTTTCTTT.